Each of the 18 T cell receptor beta chains below was sequenced from the same sample in a study of blood T cell repertoires in COVID-19. The repertoire was sequenced with immunoSEQ multiplex PCR; TCRdb's copy has only in-frame clones and lacks some. Altogether 310,000 or so clones are present, around 86% being singletons, with the ten largest covering 1%. The material sequenced was peripheral blood. All receptors come from a man in his fifties with active or convalescent COVID-19.

This clone appeared a few times. The chain combines TRBV12-3 or TRBV12-4 with TRBJ1-1; TRBD1 might be the D (5 bases). V was clipped by 4 bases and J by 3 bases, with 9 bases between them. The CDR3 extends over 13 amino acids. The CDR3 here is CASSYRSDTEAFF. CDR3 in DNA: TGTGCCAGCAGTTACAGGTCCGACACTGAAGCTTTCTTT.

The genes are TRBV10-1 and TRBJ1-1; 8 bases agree with TRBD1. The CDR3 is made up of 13 amino acids. Germline CDR1 and CDR2: WNHNN and SYGVQD (reference sequence). Trimming at V came to 5 bases and at J to 5 bases, leaving 4 bases not matched to a gene. The CDR3 loop reads CASSPDRETEAFF. CDR3 bases: TGCGCCAGCAGTCCGGACAGGGAAACTGAAGCTTTCTTT.

V usage is TRBV6-5 and J usage is TRBJ1-2; TRBD1 matches at 7 bases. Germline V lookup: CDR1 MNHEY, CDR2 SVGAGI. V lost 6 bases to trimming and J lost 6 bases; unmatched junction nucleotides: 10. This CDR3 has 14 amino acids. The CDR3, as DNA: TGTGCCAGCAGGGGACAGCTCCGGGCGGATGGCTACACCTTC. Protein: CASRGQLRADGYTF.

The V and J genes are TRBV2 and TRBJ1-2, with D maybe TRBD1 (6 bases). The V gene lost 5 bases and the J gene lost 6 bases, with 10 bases spanning the gap. This CDR3 has 12 amino acids. Germline loops: CDR1 SNHLY, CDR2 FYNNEI. The CDR3 nucleotides read TGTGCCAGCAGTTGGGGGCCCCATGGCTACACCTTC. Its protein product is CASSWGPHGYTF.

The chain combines TRBV5-1 with TRBJ2-3, with 8 bases identical to TRBD2. V was pared by 4 bases and J by 0 bases, with 4 bases of the junction left unmatched. The V gene's germline CDR1 is SGHRS and CDR2 YFSETQ. The CDR3 contains 15 residues. Here the CDR3 reads CASSLRGASTDTQYF. The CDR3 DNA reads as TGCGCCAGCAGCCTGCGGGGGGCAAGCACAGATACGCAGTATTTT.

This clone was seen a few times. V is TRBV3-1 (or the pseudogene TRBV3-2) and J is TRBJ2-3; D possibly corresponds to TRBD2 (7 bases). This CDR3 has 15 residues. V lost 1 base and J 4 bases, leaving 12 bases between the germline ends. CDR1 is LGHDT, CDR2 YNNKEL, per germline (reference sequence). DNA for the CDR3: TGTGCCAGCAGCCAAGCCTCCGGGGGGCCAGATACGCAGTATTTT. Translation: CASSQASGGPDTQYF.

This clone turned up a few times. The chain joins TRBV2 to TRBJ1-6; D is uncertain. Germline CDR1 and CDR2: SNHLY and FYNNEI. The CDR3 totals 14 residues. V shed 7 bases and J shed 1 base, with 8 bases lying between them. The CDR3 nucleotides are TGTGCCAGCAATGTAGATTCCTATAATTCACCCCTCCACTTT. Residues: CASNVDSYNSPLHF.

V usage is TRBV6-5 and J usage is TRBJ1-6, with TRBD1 matching over 8 bases. Germline assignment: CDR1 MNHEY and CDR2 SVGAGI. CDR3 size: 15 residues. V was clipped by 2 bases and J by 13 bases; unmatched bases: 10. The CDR3 DNA reads TGTGCCAGCAGTTACAAGTCCACAGGGGGGGGGCCCCTCCACTTT. Its protein product is CASSYKSTGGGPLHF.

This chain joins TRBV7-9 and TRBJ1-1, with TRBD1 matching over 10 bases. CDR3 length: 14 residues. The germline V gene encodes CDR1 SEHNR and CDR2 FQNEAQ (reference sequence). The J segment lost 11 bases and the V segment lost 10 bases, leaving 16 bases of the junction unmatched. The CDR3 DNA reads TGTGCCACCATCTTCCCCGGGACAGGGGAAGGGGCTTTCTTT. Translated, it gives CATIFPGTGEGAFF.

The rearrangement uses TRBV30 and TRBJ1-1; D gene unclear. The CDR3 covers 14 residues. Germline CDR1 is GTSNPN and CDR2 is SVGIG (reference sequence). V dropped 0 bases and J dropped 3 bases, with 11 bases sitting between them. CDR3 sequence: CAWSVVFRDTEAFF. The CDR3 DNA is TGTGCCTGGAGTGTAGTGTTTCGGGACACTGAAGCTTTCTTT.

V gene TRBV6-5 combines with J gene TRBJ2-5; 11 bases fit TRBD1. The CDR3 runs 15 residues. Trimming cost V 1 base and J 4 bases; bases outside gene matches: 2. CDR1 is MNHEY, CDR2 SVGAGI, per germline. CDR3 in DNA: TGTGCCAGCAGTTACTTGGACAGGGGGCTAGAGACCCAGTACTTC. Translation gives CASSYLDRGLETQYF.

This clone has a single count. The chain is built from TRBV4-3 and TRBJ2-5; D might be TRBD2 (6 bases). Germline V CDR1 and CDR2: LGHNA, YSLEER. Trimming removed 6 bases from V and 1 base from J, with 15 bases in between. This CDR3 is built from 15 residues. In DNA, the CDR3 is TGCGCCAGCAGGCTAGGAGGGTCTCCCCAAGAGACCCAGTACTTC. Translating it yields CASRLGGSPQETQYF.

V is TRBV2 and J is TRBJ1-6; TRBD1 might be the D (6 bases). Germline V gives CDR1 SNHLY, CDR2 FYNNEI. CDR3 length equals 16 residues. Trimming left V 6 bases short and J 0 bases short, with 12 bases between. The DNA of the CDR3 is TGTGCCAGCAGACCAGGGGTGAGCTCCTATAATTCACCCCTCCACTTT. Translating gives CASRPGVSSYNSPLHF.

This chain links TRBV24-1 with TRBJ1-2; 7 bases line up with TRBD1. Germline CDR1 KGHDR, CDR2 SFDVKD. The CDR3 is 15 amino acids. Trimming removed 5 bases from V and 4 bases from J; junction bases left unmatched: 9. In DNA form, the CDR3 reads TGTGCCACCAGTGGTCACGGGGACAGTATCTATGGCTACACCTTC. This gives the protein CATSGHGDSIYGYTF.

The gene calls are TRBV11-2 and TRBJ1-6; 10 bases match TRBD1. Trimming took 6 bases from V and 10 from J; bases not matched to a gene: 6. CDR3 length: 14 amino acids. Germline loops: CDR1 SGHAT, CDR2 FQNNGV. The CDR3 sequence is CASRPDRGESPLHF. The CDR3 region has the DNA TGTGCCAGCAGGCCGGACAGGGGGGAATCACCCCTCCACTTT.

The J gene is TRBJ1-6, the V gene TRBV6-2 or TRBV6-3, with D uncertain. CDR1 and CDR2 (germline): MNHEY, SVGEGT. This CDR3 contains 14 residues. V lost 2 bases and J 8 bases, leaving 10 bases between the germline ends. CDR3 nucleotides: TGTGCCAGCAGTTACCGCCAGCGGGATTCACCCCTCCACTTT. Translation gives CASSYRQRDSPLHF.

The J gene is TRBJ1-1, the V gene TRBV18, with 8 bases aligning to TRBD1. Germline lookup yields CDR1 KGHSH and CDR2 LQKENI. Trimming took 3 bases from V and 1 from J; bases not matched to a gene: 4. This CDR3 has 15 residues. The CDR3 loop is CASSPGQGPNTEAFF. In nucleotides, the CDR3 is TGTGCCAGCTCACCCGGACAGGGTCCGAACACTGAAGCTTTCTTT.

The chain combines TRBV11-1 with TRBJ2-7; 9 bases match TRBD1. The CDR3 is made up of 15 amino acids. V dropped 4 bases and J dropped 2; count of bases not matched to a gene: 6. Germline V lookup: CDR1 SGHAT, CDR2 FQDESV (reference sequence). DNA for the CDR3: TGTGCCAGCAGCTATGACAGGGGGGCTACCTACGAGCAGTACTTC. It codes for CASSYDRGATYEQYF.